These 27 T cell receptor beta chains came from one sample sequenced in a study of T cell responses to AZD1222 COVID-19 vaccine. Sequenced by immunoSEQ multiplex PCR; TCRdb stores in-frame clones only, minus some. The sample lists more than 150,000 clones, approximately 92% seen once, with about 10% in the top ten. This material consisted of peripheral blood, taken on day 0 of AZD1222 vaccination. The receptors here all came from an adult in good health.

The rearrangement joins TRBV28 to TRBJ1-6, with no clear D. The V end was cut by 5 bases, the J end by 8 bases, with 19 bases between. CDR3 length: 16 residues. Germline V gives CDR1 MDHEN, CDR2 SYDVKM. The CDR3 coding sequence is TGTGCCAGCAGTGAAGCGGGTCGGGGAGGCTATTCACCCCTCCACTTT. Protein: CASSEAGRGGYSPLHF.

This chain joins TRBV30 and TRBJ1-2; D gene ambiguous. This CDR3 spans 11 amino acids. V lost 1 base and J 5 bases, leaving 5 bases between the germline ends. The germline V gene has CDR1 GTSNPN and CDR2 SVGIG (reference sequence). The CDR3 nucleotides are TGTGCCTGGAGTGGAAGGTATGGCTACACCTTC. This gives the protein CAWSGRYGYTF.

The rearrangement links TRBV4-3 to TRBJ2-3; 8 bases are a match to TRBD1. The germline V gene has CDR1 LGHNA and CDR2 YSLEER. This CDR3 region has 17 residues. Germline trimming cut 1 base from V and 1 base from J; bases unmatched to any gene: 7. This CDR3 is CASSQAVTGGGTDTQYF. In nucleotides, the CDR3 is TGCGCCAGCAGCCAAGCCGTCACAGGGGGAGGCACAGATACGCAGTATTTT.

This chain links TRBV6-5 with TRBJ1-5, with D hard to call. CDR1 is MNHEY, CDR2 SVGAGI, per germline. V was shortened by 6 bases and J by 7 bases, with 10 bases between the two germline ends. This CDR3 is 12 amino acids long. CDR3 residues: CASRGLGQPQHF. Written as DNA, the CDR3 is TGTGCCAGCAGGGGATTAGGGCAGCCCCAGCATTTT.

The rearrangement uses TRBV20-1 and TRBJ2-7; D uncertain. V dropped 2 bases and J dropped 2 bases, with 4 bases sitting between them. Per the germline V gene, CDR1 is DFQATT and CDR2 is SNEGSKA (reference sequence). This CDR3 contains 11 residues. CDR3 loop: CSARSAYEQYV. Here the CDR3 DNA reads TGCAGTGCTAGATCCGCCTACGAGCAGTACGTC.

The CDR3 loop reads CASRLGKKGAMGGSYNEQFF. The CDR3 nucleotides are TGTGCAAGTCGCTTAGGGAAAAAAGGGGCGATGGGGGGCTCCTACAATGAGCAGTTCTTC. The rearrangement joins TRBV12-2 to TRBJ2-1; the table's D call TRBD2 went unverified against the DNA. TRBV12-2 represents a pseudogene. CDR3 length equals 20 residues.

Only one count was recorded for this clone. The rearrangement joins TRBV9 to TRBJ1-1; 8 bases are shared with TRBD1. This CDR3 region has 13 residues. The V and J ends lost 3 bases and 5 bases, in that order; junction bases with no gene match: 3. Germline V lookup: CDR1 SGDLS, CDR2 YYNGEE. CDR3: CASSADRETEAFF. The CDR3 coding sequence is TGTGCCAGCAGCGCGGACAGGGAAACTGAAGCTTTCTTT.

The gene calls are TRBV2 and TRBJ1-2; perhaps TRBD1 as D (5 bases). The CDR3 sequence is 14 residues long. Between the trimmed V and J ends, which lost 6 bases and 6 bases, there was a span of 17 bases. The germline V gene encodes CDR1 SNHLY and CDR2 FYNNEI. The DNA of the CDR3 is TGTGCCAGCAGGTTTCAGGGTTTCCCTGATGGCTACACCTTC. This codes for CASRFQGFPDGYTF.

This chain links TRBV10-1 with TRBJ2-1, with 13 bases fitting TRBD2. CDR1 and CDR2 (germline): WNHNN, SYGVQD (reference sequence). Germline trimming cut 7 bases from V and 7 bases from J; bases unmatched to any gene: 10. There are 16 residues in the CDR3. In nucleotides, the CDR3 is TGCGCCAGCAAAGGAACCGGGACTAGCGGGAAAAATGAGCAGTTCTTC. Translating gives CASKGTGTSGKNEQFF.

The chain links TRBV5-1 to TRBJ1-3, with 8 bases identical to TRBD1. This CDR3 has 14 residues. In germline, CDR1 is SGHRS, CDR2 YFSETQ. V shed 2 bases, J shed 7 bases, and the junction held 5 bases outside the gene matches. The CDR3 region has the DNA TGCGCCAGCAGCTTAGACAGGGGTTTTAACACCATATATTTT. Its protein product is CASSLDRGFNTIYF. Filled out from reference TRBV5-1 and TRBJ1-3, the complete variable domain reads KAGVTQTPRYLIKTRGQQVTLSCSPISGHRSVSWYQQTPGQGLQFLFEYFSETQRNKGNFPGRFSGRQFSNSRSEMNVSTLELGDSALYLCASSLDRGFNTIYFGEGSWLTVV.

This chain connects TRBV27 to TRBJ1-1; D is possibly TRBD1 (6 bases). V was clipped by 0 bases and J by 6 bases, with 17 bases between them. The length of the CDR3 is 16 residues. Germline loops: CDR1 MNHEY, CDR2 SMNVEV (reference sequence). CDR3 amino acids: CASSLSLKGGTPEAFF. The CDR3 DNA sequence: TGTGCCAGCAGTTTATCGCTTAAAGGGGGGACCCCTGAAGCTTTCTTT.

The rearrangement links TRBV2 to TRBJ1-1; 7 bases align to TRBD1. There are 13 residues in the CDR3. The germline CDR1 and CDR2 sequences are SNHLY and FYNNEI. V lost 6 bases and J lost 4; bases outside the gene matches: 5. The chain's CDR3 is CASRTQGSTEAFF. CDR3 nucleotide sequence: TGTGCCAGCAGGACACAGGGGAGCACTGAAGCTTTCTTT.

This sequence joins TRBV19 and TRBJ1-6, with a weak D call TRBD1 (5 bases). This CDR3 has 16 amino acids. Germline CDR1 is LNHDA and CDR2 is SQIVND (reference sequence). V lost 5 bases and J lost 4, with 15 bases in between. Here the CDR3 reads CASSDPGRTYNSPLHF. Here the CDR3 DNA reads TGTGCCAGTAGTGACCCGGGACGGACATATAATTCACCCCTCCACTTT.

The rearrangement joins TRBV7-6 to TRBJ2-2; D is undetermined. The germline gives CDR1 SGHVS, CDR2 FNYEAQ. The CDR3 sequence is 14 residues long. Trimming took off 1 base at V and 6 bases at J, with 9 bases between the two ends. The CDR3 DNA reads as TGTGCCAGCAGCTTAGAATCCCGCTCCGGGGAGCTGTTTTTT. Amino acid sequence: CASSLESRSGELFF.

The CDR3: CASSQGLAGNTIYF. For the CDR3, the DNA is TGTGCCAGTTCACAGGGCTTGGCTGGAAACACCATATATTTT. The rearrangement joins TRBV19 to TRBJ1-3; D may be TRBD1 (6 bases). The CDR3 sequence is 14 residues long. Germline loops: CDR1 LNHDA, CDR2 SQIVND (reference sequence). Trimming took off 8 bases at V and 2 bases at J, with 13 bases between the two ends.

V is TRBV3-1 (or the pseudogene TRBV3-2) and J is TRBJ1-3; unclear D gene. The CDR3 is made up of 14 amino acids. Germline V CDR1 and CDR2: LGHDT, YNNKEL (reference sequence). V lost 4 bases and J lost 3, with 10 bases in between. The CDR3 nucleotides are TGTGCCAGCAGCCCCGTCGTTCATGGAAACACCATATATTTT. As protein: CASSPVVHGNTIYF.

The chain links TRBV18 to TRBJ1-4; D may be TRBD1 (5 bases). Germline values: CDR1 KGHSH, CDR2 LQKENI. Trimming shortened V by 1 base and J by 8 bases, and 11 bases separated the two germline ends. This CDR3 spans 14 amino acids. CDR3 nucleotide sequence: TGTGCCAGCTCACCACGGGCAGGGAAAGAAAAACTGTTTTTT. This codes for CASSPRAGKEKLFF.

The chain is built from TRBV12-3 or TRBV12-4 and TRBJ2-1; D gene unclear. V dropped 3 bases and J dropped 7 bases, with 7 bases sitting between them. The CDR3 contains 12 residues. In DNA form, the CDR3 reads TGTGCCAGCAGTTTCCCATGGAATGAGCAGTTCTTC. Residues: CASSFPWNEQFF.

This chain uses TRBV2 with TRBJ1-1, with D maybe TRBD1 (5 bases). This CDR3 has 12 amino acids. Trimming shortened V by 11 bases and J by 4 bases, and 14 bases separated the two germline ends. From germline, CDR1 is SNHLY and CDR2 FYNNEI. The CDR3 sequence: CAGGSGGTEAFF. CDR3 nucleotide sequence: TGTGCCGGGGGGTCTGGGGGCACTGAAGCTTTCTTT.

The J gene is TRBJ2-7, the V gene TRBV6-5, with 7 bases lining up with TRBD1. After removal of 4 bases from V and 7 bases from J, the junction contained 7 bases not matched to a gene. This CDR3 has 13 amino acids. The germline CDR1 and CDR2 sequences are MNHEY and SVGAGI. The DNA of the CDR3 is TGTGCCAGCAGTTTGGAACAGGGGAGAGAGCAGTACGTC. This sequence encodes CASSLEQGREQYV.

The chain employs TRBV9 and TRBJ1-1; D may be TRBD1 (5 bases). The V end lost 5 bases, the J end lost 1 base, and 15 bases lay between the germline ends. CDR1 SGDLS and CDR2 YYNGEE come from the germline V gene. There are 15 residues in the CDR3. CDR3 in amino acids: CASRKGGTANTEAFF. CDR3 coding DNA: TGTGCCAGCAGGAAGGGTGGGACGGCGAACACTGAAGCTTTCTTT.

The gene calls are TRBV19 and TRBJ2-1; D gene ambiguous. This CDR3 comprises 14 residues. Looked up from germline, CDR1 is LNHDA and CDR2 is SQIVND (reference sequence). V dropped 3 bases and J dropped 7 bases, with 13 bases sitting between them. The DNA for the CDR3 is TGTGCCAGTAGTATTCGGATAGTCGTAAATGAGCAGTTCTTC. Translating it yields CASSIRIVVNEQFF.

V gene TRBV27 combines with J gene TRBJ1-4, with no clear D. This CDR3 is 15 amino acids long. Trimming removed 1 base from V and 2 bases from J, with 8 bases in between. Germline assignment: CDR1 MNHEY and CDR2 SMNVEV (reference sequence). The CDR3 DNA reads TGTGCCAGCAGTTTATATAGAGGGACTAATGAAAAACTGTTTTTT. The encoded protein is CASSLYRGTNEKLFF.

A few counts support this clone. The V call is TRBV12-3 or TRBV12-4, the J call TRBJ2-3; a possible D gene is TRBD2 (7 bases). This CDR3 spans 13 amino acids. The V end lost 6 bases, the J end lost 6 bases, and 13 bases lay between the germline ends. CDR3 coding DNA: TGTGCCAGCAGCCAAGGGGGGGCGGATACGCAGTATTTT. This translates into CASSQGGADTQYF.

The V and J genes are TRBV18 and TRBJ1-3; D is perhaps TRBD1 (5 bases). V shed 3 bases and J shed 0 bases, with 15 bases lying between them. The germline V gene has CDR1 KGHSH and CDR2 LQKENI. The CDR3 totals 17 residues. The chain's CDR3 is CASSPPRGSFSGNTIYF. Here the CDR3 DNA reads TGTGCCAGCTCACCCCCGAGGGGCTCCTTCTCTGGAAACACCATATATTTT. The whole variable domain, remainder taken from reference TRBV18 and TRBJ1-3, is NAGVMQNPRHLVRRRGQEARLRCSPMKGHSHVYWYRQLPEEGLKFMVYLQKENIIDESGMPKERFSAEFPKEGPSILRIQQVVRGDSAAYFCASSPPRGSFSGNTIYFGEGSWLTVV.

The chain joins TRBV7-8 to TRBJ2-1; TRBD1 aligns across 12 bases. V lost 5 bases, J lost 9 bases, and 20 bases stayed unmatched. Looked up from germline, CDR1 is SGHVS and CDR2 is FQNEAQ. The CDR3 sequence is 19 residues long. The CDR3 nucleotides read TGTGCCAGCAGCACCCGGGACAGGGGGCGCATAGCGGGAGAGGCTGAGCAGTTCTTC. Amino acids: CASSTRDRGRIAGEAEQFF.

CDR3 DNA sequence: TGTGCCAGCAGCGTTTCTCCGGGGCCCTACGAGCAGTACGTC. It codes for CASSVSPGPYEQYV. This chain uses TRBV7-2 with TRBJ2-7; D tentatively reads TRBD1 or TRBD2 (5 bases each). The germline V and J ends were trimmed by 5 bases and 2 bases, with 13 bases remaining between them. Germline V gives CDR1 SGHTA, CDR2 FQGNSA. The CDR3 covers 14 residues.